Below, one T cell receptor beta chain is given with its context. Trimming took 0 bases from V and 4 from J, leaving 12 bases between them. This CDR3 contains 15 residues. Germline V CDR1 and CDR2: LNHNV, YYDKDF (reference sequence). This sample was included in a study of blood T cell repertoires in COVID-19. The protocol was immunoSEQ multiplex PCR, while the TCRdb copy is restricted to in-frame clones and leaves out a portion. The sample carries approximately 220,000 clones, around 84% recorded once. Input material: peripheral blood. The TCR comes from a woman aged 60-75 years who had recovered from COVID-19. This chain links TRBV15 with TRBJ1-2; D is ambiguous. CDR3 coding DNA: TGTGCCACCAGCAGAGAGCGAAGGGCGGGCTATGGCTACACCTTC. Amino acids: CATSRERRAGYGYTF.